This T cell receptor beta chain was observed in a study of blood T cell repertoires in COVID-19. Some clones are missing from TCRdb's copy, which holds only in-frame ones; the method was immunoSEQ multiplex PCR. The sample contains fewer than 400,000 clones, just under 90% of which appear only once. With 0 bases removed from V and 4 bases from J, the gap between germline ends came to 13 bases. Germline CDR1 reads LNHNV; CDR2 reads YYDKDF (reference sequence). CDR3 length: 15 amino acids. The sequenced sample consisted of PBMCs or T cells enriched from blood (not recorded which). The source is a woman in her thirties who had recovered from COVID-19. V and J are TRBV15 and TRBJ2-7; possibly TRBD2 for D (5 bases). In nucleotides, the CDR3 is TGTGCCACCAGCAGAGATCCCGGGGTAGGTTACGAGCAGTACTTC. Translation: CATSRDPGVGYEQYF.